The clone carrying this TCR beta chain has just a few counts. This sample's TCRbeta library carried unique molecular identifier barcodes. TCRdb reprocessed the PCR reads via MiXCR and lists one record per CDR3 protein. The sample consists of around 960,000 distinct CDR3 sequences, under 30% of them appearing once. V was pared by 6 bases and J by 2 bases, with 11 bases between. The V gene's germline CDR1 is DFQATT and CDR2 SNEGSKA (reference sequence). The CDR3 totals 12 residues. The data belong to a study of T-cell reconstitution after alpha-beta-depleted transplantation in children. The receptor was derived from a boy under three years old who had a stem cell transplant for SCID, so the T cells may come from the graft donor. Specimen: PBMCs, mostly from graft donor cells, collected 360 days after TCRalphabeta/CD19-depleted stem cell transplant. This chain uses TRBV20-1 with TRBJ2-7; D may be TRBD1 (5 bases). The CDR3 DNA follows: TGCAGTGCAGCAGGGAATACCTACGAGCAGTACTTC. Translated: CSAAGNTYEQYF.